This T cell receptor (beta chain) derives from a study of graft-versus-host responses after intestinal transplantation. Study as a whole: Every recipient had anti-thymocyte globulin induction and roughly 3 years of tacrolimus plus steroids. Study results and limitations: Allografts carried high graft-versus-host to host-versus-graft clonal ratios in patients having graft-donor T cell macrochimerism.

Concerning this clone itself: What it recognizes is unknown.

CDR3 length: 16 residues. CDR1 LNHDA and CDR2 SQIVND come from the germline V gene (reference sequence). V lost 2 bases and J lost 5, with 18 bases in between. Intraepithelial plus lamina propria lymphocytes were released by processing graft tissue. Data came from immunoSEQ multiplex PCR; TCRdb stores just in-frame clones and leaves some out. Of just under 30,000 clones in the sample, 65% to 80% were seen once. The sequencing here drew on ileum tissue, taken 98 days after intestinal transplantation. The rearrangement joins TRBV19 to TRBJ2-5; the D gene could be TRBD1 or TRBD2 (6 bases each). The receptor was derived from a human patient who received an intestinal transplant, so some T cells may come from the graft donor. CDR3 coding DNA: TGTGCCAGTAGTATACGGAACGGGGGCGTATGGGAGACCCAGTACTTC. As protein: CASSIRNGGVWETQYF.